This is a list of T cell receptor beta chains from one sample in a study of blood T cell repertoires in COVID-19. The repertoire was sequenced with immunoSEQ multiplex PCR; TCRdb's copy has only in-frame clones and lacks some. The sample holds 200,000 to 300,000 clones, about 80% seen once. Input material: peripheral blood. All receptors derive from an elderly woman with acute or convalescent COVID-19. Both conserved end residues are part of each CDR3. Each record gives: D gene, clone size, J gene, V gene, CDR3 DNA, CDR3 protein. D genes are given only for firm matches. Rows may omit the clone size; those that give it use once, few, many or a size class.

TRBD2,-,TRBJ2-7,TRBV28,TGTGCCAGCAGTTTATGGACTAGCGGGGGGTACGAGCAGTACTTC,CASSLWTSGGYEQYF
-,-,TRBJ1-1,TRBV18,TGTGCCAGCTCACCACCGGGCATGAACACTGAAGCTTTCTTT,CASSPPGMNTEAFF
-,-,TRBJ1-2,TRBV24-1,TGTGCCACCAGTGATGCCGGACAGTCCTATGGCTACACCTTC,CATSDAGQSYGYTF
-,-,TRBJ1-4,TRBV2,TGTGCCAGCAAAGGGGCTGAAAAACTGTTTTTT,CASKGAEKLFF
TRBD1,-,TRBJ1-2,TRBV2,TGTGCCAGCAGTGGGGACAGTTTTCAGTATGGCTACACCTTC,CASSGDSFQYGYTF
-,few,TRBJ1-2,TRBV7-3,TGTGCCAGCAGCTTAAGCGGGCGCGGAGGCTACACCTTC,CASSLSGRGGYTF
-,few,TRBJ2-7,TRBV18,TGTGCCAGCTCACCAGGGAGTACCTCCTACGAGCAGTACTTC,CASSPGSTSYEQYF
-,-,TRBJ2-2,TRBV30,TGTGCCTGGAATCGAGGGAACACCGGGGAGCTGTTTTTT,CAWNRGNTGELFF
TRBD1,once,TRBJ1-5,TRBV2,TGTGCCAGCAGTCTGGGACAGGGTGTAGGGCAGCCCCAGCATTTT,CASSLGQGVGQPQHF
-,-,TRBJ2-5,TRBV7-2,TGTGCCAGCAGCCCCCGGAGGTTACAAGAGACCCAGTACTTC,CASSPRRLQETQYF
-,-,TRBJ2-7,TRBV11-2,TGTGCCAGCAGCTTAATTGGCGGGAAACCCTACGAGCAGTACTTC,CASSLIGGKPYEQYF
-,-,TRBJ1-3,TRBV5-1,TGCGCCAGCAGCCGCGAAGGACTGTTTCTCTCTGGAAACACCATATATTTT,CASSREGLFLSGNTIYF
-,-,TRBJ1-2,TRBV19,TGTGCCAGTACCAAATCCGGGGGTAACTATGGCTACACCTTC,CASTKSGGNYGYTF
TRBD2,-,TRBJ2-3,TRBV7-9,TGTGCCAGCAGTCGAACGACTAGCGGGGTCTCAGATACGCAGTATTTT,CASSRTTSGVSDTQYF
-,-,TRBJ1-2,TRBV5-6,TGTGCCAGCAGCTTTGGCCAAGTTAACTATGGCTACACCTTC,CASSFGQVNYGYTF
-,many,TRBJ1-5,TRBV7-3,TGTGCCAGCAGCCCCCCCCCTGACAAGCAGGATCAGCCCCAGCATTTT,CASSPPPDKQDQPQHF
TRBD1,-,TRBJ1-1,TRBV5-5,TGTGCCAGCAGCTGGGGGACAGGTCAGAACACTGAAGCTTTCTTT,CASSWGTGQNTEAFF
TRBD2,once,TRBJ2-2,TRBV4-3,TGCGCCAGCAGCCCGGGACTAGCGGGAGTAGGGGAGCTGTTTTTT,CASSPGLAGVGELFF
-,-,TRBJ2-7,TRBV2,TGTGCCAGCAGCTACAGGGATGAGGGCGAGCAGTACTTC,CASSYRDEGEQYF
TRBD1,once,TRBJ2-1,TRBV6-5,TGTGCCAGCAGTTACGACAGGGGGCTCTACAATGAGCAGTTCTTC,CASSYDRGLYNEQFF
-,-,TRBJ2-3,TRBV6-6,TGTGCCAGCAGCGCACAGGGCACAGATACGCAGTATTTT,CASSAQGTDTQYF
-,-,TRBJ2-2,TRBV6-1,TGTGCCAGCAGTGACCAGTTTTCGACCGGGGAGCTGTTTTTT,CASSDQFSTGELFF
-,-,TRBJ2-5,TRBV6-5,TGTGCCAGCAGTTACGATCAGGGCCAAGAGACCCAGTACTTC,CASSYDQGQETQYF
TRBD2,-,TRBJ2-7,TRBV29-1,TGCAGCGTTAACCCCGGGACTAGTTCGTTCGAGCAGTACTTC,CSVNPGTSSFEQYF
TRBD1,-,TRBJ2-3,TRBV7-2,TGTGCCAGCAGCCCAAGGACAGGGGGGCGCACAGATACGCAGTATTTT,CASSPRTGGRTDTQYF
TRBD1,-,TRBJ1-1,TRBV18,TGTGCCAGCTCACCAAGACAGGGAGCGGCTTTCTTT,CASSPRQGAAFF
-,-,TRBJ1-1,TRBV5-1,TGCGCCAGCAGCTATGTGGTTGGGGCCACTGAAGCTTTCTTT,CASSYVVGATEAFF
-,-,TRBJ1-4,TRBV4-3,TGCGCCAGCAGCCAAGATAGGGGCGAAAATGAAAAACTGTTTTTT,CASSQDRGENEKLFF
TRBD1,-,TRBJ1-6,TRBV5-4,TGTGCCAGCAGCACGCAGACAGGGATCCCTTCACCCCTCCACTTT,CASSTQTGIPSPLHF
TRBD2,-,TRBJ2-5,TRBV3-1/TRBV3-2,TGTGCCAGCAGCCCGACTAGCAGTTGGGAGACCCAGTACTTC,CASSPTSSWETQYF
-,once,TRBJ1-5,TRBV6-1,TGTGCCAGCAGTGAAGGGTTAGGGGTTGGCAATCAGCCCCAGCATTTT,CASSEGLGVGNQPQHF
-,-,TRBJ2-7,TRBV6-2/TRBV6-3,TGTGCCAGCAGTTATGGGGCGAGGAGCTCCTACGAGCAGTACTTC,CASSYGARSSYEQYF
-,few,TRBJ2-7,TRBV5-4,TGTGCCAGCAGCTTGGGGATACAGGGTAGCGAGCAGTACTTC,CASSLGIQGSEQYF
TRBD1,once,TRBJ2-4,TRBV19,TGTGCCAGTAGTATAGATCACAGGGGTTACATTCAGTACTTC,CASSIDHRGYIQYF
TRBD2,once,TRBJ2-1,TRBV6-1,TGTGCCAGCAGTGAATGGCGGGAGATACGCAATGAGCAGTTCTTC,CASSEWREIRNEQFF
TRBD2,once,TRBJ2-7,TRBV18,TGTGCCAGCTCACCGCAAAGCGGGACTAGCGGTTCCTACGAGCAGTACTTC,CASSPQSGTSGSYEQYF
-,-,TRBJ1-2,TRBV7-9,TGTGCCAGCAGCCCTGACACCTCCTATGGCTACACCTTC,CASSPDTSYGYTF
-,few,TRBJ2-7,TRBV11-1,TGTGCCAGCAGCTTGGAGACAGTTTCCTACGAGCAGTACTTC,CASSLETVSYEQYF
TRBD2,-,TRBJ2-1,TRBV11-3,TGTGCCAGCAGCCCCCGTTCTAGCGGGGCTTACAATGAGCAGTTCTTC,CASSPRSSGAYNEQFF
-,-,TRBJ1-1,TRBV5-4,TGTGCCAGCAGCTTGTACAACAGGGAAGCTTTCTTT,CASSLYNREAFF
-,once,TRBJ1-2,TRBV29-1,TGCAGCGCTTTGGAATCGGGGGATGGCTACACCTTC,CSALESGDGYTF
TRBD2,-,TRBJ2-7,TRBV5-1,TGCGCCAGCACCCCGGGAGGTTACGTTTACGAGCAGTACTTC,CASTPGGYVYEQYF
-,many,TRBJ2-2,TRBV4-2,TGTGCCAGCAGCCAAGAAGGACTGAACACCGGGGAGCTGTTTTTT,CASSQEGLNTGELFF
-,few,TRBJ1-1,TRBV7-9,TGTGCCAGCAGCTTACAAGGGCGGGTTAACACTGAAGCTTTCTTT,CASSLQGRVNTEAFF
-,-,TRBJ1-6,TRBV6-5,TGTGCCAGCAGTTACGAGGGCAGCCTCAATTCACCCCTCCACTTT,CASSYEGSLNSPLHF
TRBD1,-,TRBJ1-3,TRBV28,TGTGCCAGCAGTCCGCCGACAGGGGCTCTCCTAAACACCATATATTTT,CASSPPTGALLNTIYF
TRBD1,-,TRBJ2-1,TRBV5-8,TGTGCCAGCAGCCCGGGACAGTCCTCCTACAATGAGCAGTTCTTC,CASSPGQSSYNEQFF
-,-,TRBJ1-6,TRBV11-2,TGTGCCAGCAGTCGCCAGTTAGCGGATTCACCCCTCCACTTT,CASSRQLADSPLHF
-,-,TRBJ2-7,TRBV6-2/TRBV6-3,TGTGCCAGCAGTCCGGGACATCTTTGGGAGCAGTACTTC,CASSPGHLWEQYF
-,-,TRBJ1-5,TRBV30,TGTGCCTGGAGTCGCCCGCAGTATAGCAATCAGCCCCAGCATTTT,CAWSRPQYSNQPQHF
TRBD1,-,TRBJ2-7,TRBV4-3,TGCGCCAGCAGCCACGGGACAGGGTGGAGGTACGAGCAGTACTTC,CASSHGTGWRYEQYF
-,-,TRBJ2-1,TRBV11-3,TGTGCCAGCAGCCCCCGTTCAGGGTGGAATGAGCAGTTCTTC,CASSPRSGWNEQFF
-,-,TRBJ2-5,TRBV30,TGTGCCTGGAGTGGGGCGCAGACCCAGTACTTC,CAWSGAQTQYF
TRBD2,-,TRBJ2-7,TRBV7-2,TGTGCCAGCAGCTTAGCTAGCGGGAGGGACAACGAGCAGTACTTC,CASSLASGRDNEQYF
-,-,TRBJ1-4,TRBV19,TGTGCCAGTACAAGGGAGACCCGATGGGGTGAAAAACTGTTTTTT,CASTRETRWGEKLFF